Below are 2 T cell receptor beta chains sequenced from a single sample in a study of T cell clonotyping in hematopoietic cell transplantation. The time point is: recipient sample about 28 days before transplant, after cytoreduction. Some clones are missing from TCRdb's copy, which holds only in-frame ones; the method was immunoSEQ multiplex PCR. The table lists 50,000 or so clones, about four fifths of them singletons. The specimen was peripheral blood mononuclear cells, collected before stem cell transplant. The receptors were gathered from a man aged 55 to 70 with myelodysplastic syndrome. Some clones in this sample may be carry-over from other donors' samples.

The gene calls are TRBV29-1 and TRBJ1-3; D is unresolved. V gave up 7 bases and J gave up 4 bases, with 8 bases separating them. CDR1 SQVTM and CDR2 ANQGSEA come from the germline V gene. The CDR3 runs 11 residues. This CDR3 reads CSARTGNTIYF. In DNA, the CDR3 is TGCAGCGCCAGGACCGGAAACACCATATATTTT.

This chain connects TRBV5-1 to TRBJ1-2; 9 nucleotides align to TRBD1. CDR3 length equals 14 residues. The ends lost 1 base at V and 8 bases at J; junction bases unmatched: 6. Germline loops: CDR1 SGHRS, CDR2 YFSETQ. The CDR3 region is CASSLRQGDNGYTF. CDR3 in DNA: TGCGCCAGCAGCTTGAGACAGGGGGATAACGGCTACACCTTC. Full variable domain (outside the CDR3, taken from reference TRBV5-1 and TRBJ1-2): KAGVTQTPRYLIKTRGQQVTLSCSPISGHRSVSWYQQTPGQGLQFLFEYFSETQRNKGNFPGRFSGRQFSNSRSEMNVSTLELGDSALYLCASSLRQGDNGYTFGSGTRLTVV.